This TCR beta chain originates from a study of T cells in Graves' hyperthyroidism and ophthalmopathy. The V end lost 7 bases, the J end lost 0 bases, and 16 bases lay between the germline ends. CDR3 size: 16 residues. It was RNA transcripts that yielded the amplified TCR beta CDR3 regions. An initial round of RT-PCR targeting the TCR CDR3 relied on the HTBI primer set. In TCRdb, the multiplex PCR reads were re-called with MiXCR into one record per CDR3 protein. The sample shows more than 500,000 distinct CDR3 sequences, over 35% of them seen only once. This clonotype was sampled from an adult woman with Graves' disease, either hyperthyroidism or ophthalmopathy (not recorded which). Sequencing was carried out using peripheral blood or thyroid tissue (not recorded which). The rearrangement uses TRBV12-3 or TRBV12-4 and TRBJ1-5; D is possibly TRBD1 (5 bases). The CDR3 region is CASKEVGTDSNQPQHF. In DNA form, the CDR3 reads TGTGCCAGCAAAGAAGTAGGGACGGATAGCAATCAGCCCCAGCATTTT.